This T cell receptor (beta chain) originates from a study of cytotoxic CD8 clonotypes in ibrutinib-treated CLL. Sequencing used immunoSEQ multiplex PCR; TCRdb keeps in-frame clones, though not all of them. The sample shows about 300,000 clones, roughly 67% of them seen only once. This clone was counted between two and nine times. The CDR3 has 14 amino acids. The junction had 5 bases not matched to a gene; V was cut back by 4 bases and J by 5 bases. Germline CDR1 and CDR2: MGHRA and YSYEKL. The sequence was collected from a human donor with chronic lymphocytic leukemia. The rearrangement uses TRBV4-1 and TRBJ1-2, with 9 bases that match TRBD1. Sample: PBMCs, taken after 36 months of ibrutinib treatment. The CDR3 loop is CASSLRTGEYGYTF. The CDR3 DNA sequence: TGCGCCAGCAGCCTCCGGACAGGGGAATATGGCTACACCTTC.